This TCR beta chain was observed in a study of T cells after yellow fever vaccination. This clonotype has a handful of counts. The target antigen is unknown. Notes on the study in general: From the bulk population, abundant clonotypes could contaminate and appear within FACS-sorted repertoires. A weaker but faster secondary response was observed, peaking on day 5 versus 15. A limited proportion of clonotypes was detected within both the CD4 and CD8 compartments.

In making TCR cDNA, 5'RACE template switching added a universal primer site and UMIs to it. TCRdb reanalysed the 5' RACE reads using MiXCR and keeps one entry per CDR3 protein. The table lists about 330,000 distinct CDR3 sequences, 4.1% of them singletons, with under 30% in the top ten. This sample comprised PBMCs, obtained 5 days after the yellow fever booster vaccination. The sequence came from a man younger than 35 who received the YFV17D yellow fever vaccine.

CDR3 bases: TGTGCCAGCAGCCAATCTTGGAACACTGAAGCTTTCTTT. Its protein product is CASSQSWNTEAFF. V gene TRBV6-5 combines with J gene TRBJ1-1; no clear D. Looked up from germline, CDR1 is MNHEY and CDR2 is SVGAGI. This CDR3 contains 13 residues. The germline V and J ends were trimmed by 6 bases and 1 base, with 9 bases remaining between them.